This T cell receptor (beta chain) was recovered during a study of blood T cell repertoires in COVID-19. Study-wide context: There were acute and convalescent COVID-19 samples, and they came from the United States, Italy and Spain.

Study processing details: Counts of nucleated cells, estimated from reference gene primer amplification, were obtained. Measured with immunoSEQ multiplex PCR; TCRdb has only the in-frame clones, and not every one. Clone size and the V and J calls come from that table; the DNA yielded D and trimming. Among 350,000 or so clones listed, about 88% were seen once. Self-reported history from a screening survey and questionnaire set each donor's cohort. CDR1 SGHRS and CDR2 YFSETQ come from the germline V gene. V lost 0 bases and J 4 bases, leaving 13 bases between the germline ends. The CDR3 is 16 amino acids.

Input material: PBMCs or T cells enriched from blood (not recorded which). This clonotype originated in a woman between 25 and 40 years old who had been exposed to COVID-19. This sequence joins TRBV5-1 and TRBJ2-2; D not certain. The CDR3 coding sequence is TGCGCCAGCAGCTTGGTGCTAGATCGTGGCACCGGGGAGCTGTTTTTT. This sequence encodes CASSLVLDRGTGELFF.